This T cell receptor beta chain was observed in a study of cytomegalovirus exposure and HLA in healthy donors. From germline, CDR1 is SGHAT and CDR2 FQDESV (reference sequence). CDR3 size: 15 residues. The trim removed 6 bases at V and 1 base at J, leaving 6 bases unmatched. With regard to this clone: The antigen is not known.

Points from the study as a whole: As a later analysis showed, a missense DCLRE1C variant was linked to trimming of TCR beta V- and J-genes. Presence/absence analyses took donor sequencing depth as roughly uniform.

PCR involved 60 Vbeta and 13 Jbeta primers. Produced via immunoSEQ multiplex PCR; TCRdb's table is partial and in-frame only. The sample contains roughly 160,000 clones, 80% to 90% of which appear only once. This sequence was found in a male donor in good health and CMV-seronegative. The chain employs TRBV11-1 and TRBJ2-5; 9 bases agree with TRBD2. Sequenced material: PBMCs. DNA for the CDR3: TGTGCCAGCAGTCTTCTACTAGCGGGCCAAGAGACCCAGTACTTC. It is translated as CASSLLLAGQETQYF.